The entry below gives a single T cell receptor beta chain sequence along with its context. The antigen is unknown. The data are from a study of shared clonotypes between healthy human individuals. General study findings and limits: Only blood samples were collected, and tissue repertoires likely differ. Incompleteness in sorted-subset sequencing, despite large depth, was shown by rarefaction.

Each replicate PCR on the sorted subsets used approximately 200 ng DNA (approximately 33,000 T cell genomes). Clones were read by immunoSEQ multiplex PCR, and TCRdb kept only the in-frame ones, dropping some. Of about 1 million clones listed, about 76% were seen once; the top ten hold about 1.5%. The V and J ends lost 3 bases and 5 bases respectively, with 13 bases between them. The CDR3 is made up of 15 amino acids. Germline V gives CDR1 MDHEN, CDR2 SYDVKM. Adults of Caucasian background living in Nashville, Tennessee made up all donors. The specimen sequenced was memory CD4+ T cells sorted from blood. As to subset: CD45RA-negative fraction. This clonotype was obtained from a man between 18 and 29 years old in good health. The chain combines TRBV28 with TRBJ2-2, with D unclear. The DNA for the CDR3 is TGTGCCAGCAGTTTCGGTGCTACGAGAACCGGGGAGCTGTTTTTT. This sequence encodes CASSFGATRTGELFF.